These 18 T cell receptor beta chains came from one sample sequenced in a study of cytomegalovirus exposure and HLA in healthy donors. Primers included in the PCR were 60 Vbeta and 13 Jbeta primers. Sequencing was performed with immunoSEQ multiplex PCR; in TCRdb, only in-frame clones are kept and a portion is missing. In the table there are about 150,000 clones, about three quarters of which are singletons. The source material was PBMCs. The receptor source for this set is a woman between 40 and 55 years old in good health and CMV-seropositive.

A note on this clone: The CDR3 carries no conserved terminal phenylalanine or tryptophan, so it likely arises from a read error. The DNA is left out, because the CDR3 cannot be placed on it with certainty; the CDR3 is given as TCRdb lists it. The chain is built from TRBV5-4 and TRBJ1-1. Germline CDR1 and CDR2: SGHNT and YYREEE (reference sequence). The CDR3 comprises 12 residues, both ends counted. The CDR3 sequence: CASSSGDRQSQI.

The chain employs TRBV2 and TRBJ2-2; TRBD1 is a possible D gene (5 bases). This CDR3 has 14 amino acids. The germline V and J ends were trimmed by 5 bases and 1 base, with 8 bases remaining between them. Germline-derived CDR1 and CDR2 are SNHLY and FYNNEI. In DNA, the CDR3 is TGTGCCAGCAGTTCGGACATGAACACCGGGGAGCTGTTTTTT. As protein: CASSSDMNTGELFF.

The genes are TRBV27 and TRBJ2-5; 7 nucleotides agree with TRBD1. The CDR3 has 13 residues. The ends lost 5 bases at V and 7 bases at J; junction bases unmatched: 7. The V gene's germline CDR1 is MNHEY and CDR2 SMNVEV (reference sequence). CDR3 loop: CASSNDPGGTQYF. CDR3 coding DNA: TGTGCCAGCAGTAACGACCCAGGGGGGACCCAGTACTTC.

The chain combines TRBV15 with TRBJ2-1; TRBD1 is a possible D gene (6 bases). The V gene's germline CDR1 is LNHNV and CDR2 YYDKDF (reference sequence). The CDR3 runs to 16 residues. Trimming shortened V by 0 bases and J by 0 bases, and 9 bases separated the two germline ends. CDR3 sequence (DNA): TGTGCCACCAGCAGAGAGGGGGCCGCCTCCTACAATGAGCAGTTCTTC. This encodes CATSREGAASYNEQFF.

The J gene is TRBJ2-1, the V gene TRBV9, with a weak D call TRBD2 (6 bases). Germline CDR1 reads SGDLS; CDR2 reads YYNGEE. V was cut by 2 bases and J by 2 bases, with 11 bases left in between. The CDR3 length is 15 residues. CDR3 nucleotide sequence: TGTGCCAGCAGCGTTGACGGGGGAACCTACAATGAGCAGTTCTTC. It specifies CASSVDGGTYNEQFF.

Here the CDR3 DNA reads TGTGCCAGCAGTTTTCGAAACAGGCAGACCCAGTACTTC. This encodes CASSFRNRQTQYF. The chain recombines TRBV28 with TRBJ2-5; tentative D call: TRBD1 (5 bases). The CDR3 is 13 amino acids. Germline CDR1 and CDR2: MDHEN and SYDVKM. V shed 3 bases and J shed 6 bases, with 11 bases lying between them.

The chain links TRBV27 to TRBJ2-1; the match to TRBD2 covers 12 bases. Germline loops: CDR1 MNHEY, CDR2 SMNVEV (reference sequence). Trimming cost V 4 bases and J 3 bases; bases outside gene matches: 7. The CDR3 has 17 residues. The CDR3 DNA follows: TGTGCCAGCAGTTCGACTAGCGGGGGACCCTTCTACAATGAGCAGTTCTTC. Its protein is CASSSTSGGPFYNEQFF.

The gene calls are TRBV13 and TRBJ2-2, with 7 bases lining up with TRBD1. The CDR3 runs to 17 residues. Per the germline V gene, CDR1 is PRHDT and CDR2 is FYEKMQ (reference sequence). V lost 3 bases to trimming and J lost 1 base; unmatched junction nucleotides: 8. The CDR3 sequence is CASSFGTGTVNTGELFF. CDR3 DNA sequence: TGTGCCAGCAGCTTTGGTACCGGGACAGTGAACACCGGGGAGCTGTTTTTT.

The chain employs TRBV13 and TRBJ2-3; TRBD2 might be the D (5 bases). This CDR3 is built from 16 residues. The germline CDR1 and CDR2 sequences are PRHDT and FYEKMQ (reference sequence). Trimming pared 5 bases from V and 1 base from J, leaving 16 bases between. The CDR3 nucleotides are TGTGCCAGCAGCCTCTCCCCGAGGGTGGGCACAGATACGCAGTATTTT. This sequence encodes CASSLSPRVGTDTQYF.

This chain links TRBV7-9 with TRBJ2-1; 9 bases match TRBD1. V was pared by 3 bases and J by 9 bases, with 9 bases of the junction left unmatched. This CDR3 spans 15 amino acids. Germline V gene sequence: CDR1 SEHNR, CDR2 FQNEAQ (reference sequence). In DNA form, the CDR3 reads TGTGCCAGCAGCTTTAACAGGGGGCGATTCATTGAGCAGTTCTTC. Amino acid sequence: CASSFNRGRFIEQFF.

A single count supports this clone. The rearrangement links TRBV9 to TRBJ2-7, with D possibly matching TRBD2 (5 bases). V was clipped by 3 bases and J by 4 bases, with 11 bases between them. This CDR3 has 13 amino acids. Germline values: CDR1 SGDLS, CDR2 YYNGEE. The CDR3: CASSGTDSYEQYF. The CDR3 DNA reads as TGTGCCAGCAGCGGGACGGACTCTTACGAGCAGTACTTC.

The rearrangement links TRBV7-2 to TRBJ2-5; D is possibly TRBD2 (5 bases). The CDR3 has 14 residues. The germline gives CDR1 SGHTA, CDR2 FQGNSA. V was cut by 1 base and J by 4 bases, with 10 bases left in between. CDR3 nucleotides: TGTGCCAGCAGCTTAGGGCCCCGGGGAGAGACCCAGTACTTC. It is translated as CASSLGPRGETQYF.

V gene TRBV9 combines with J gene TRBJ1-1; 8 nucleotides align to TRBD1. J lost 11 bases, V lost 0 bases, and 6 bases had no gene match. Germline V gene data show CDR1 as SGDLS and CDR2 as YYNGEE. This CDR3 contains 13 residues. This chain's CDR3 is CASSVAGGEGAFF. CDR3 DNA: TGTGCCAGCAGCGTAGCAGGGGGCGAGGGTGCTTTCTTT. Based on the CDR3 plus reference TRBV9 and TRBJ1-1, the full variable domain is DSGVTQTPKHLITATGQRVTLRCSPRSGDLSVYWYQQSLDQGLQFLIQYYNGEERAKGNILERFSAQQFPDLHSELNLSSLELGDSALYFCASSVAGGEGAFFGQGTRLTVV.

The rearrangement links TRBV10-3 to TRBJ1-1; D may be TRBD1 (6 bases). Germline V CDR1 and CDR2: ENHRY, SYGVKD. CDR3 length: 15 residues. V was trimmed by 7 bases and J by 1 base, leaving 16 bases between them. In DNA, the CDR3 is TGTGCCATCAAGGACAGCCAGGCTGGGAACACTGAAGCTTTCTTT. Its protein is CAIKDSQAGNTEAFF.

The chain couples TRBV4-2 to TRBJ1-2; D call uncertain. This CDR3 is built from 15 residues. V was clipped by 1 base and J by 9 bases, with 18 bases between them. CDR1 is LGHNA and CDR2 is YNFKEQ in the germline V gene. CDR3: CASSQGVERRTSYTF. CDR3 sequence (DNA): TGTGCCAGCAGCCAAGGGGTGGAACGCAGGACTAGCTACACCTTC.

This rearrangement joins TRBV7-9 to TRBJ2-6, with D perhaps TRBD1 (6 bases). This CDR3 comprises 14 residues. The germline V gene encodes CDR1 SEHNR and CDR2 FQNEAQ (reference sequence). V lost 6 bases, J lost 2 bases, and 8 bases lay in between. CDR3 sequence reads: CASRKGAGANVLTF. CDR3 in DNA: TGTGCCAGCAGGAAGGGGGCTGGGGCCAACGTCCTGACTTTC.

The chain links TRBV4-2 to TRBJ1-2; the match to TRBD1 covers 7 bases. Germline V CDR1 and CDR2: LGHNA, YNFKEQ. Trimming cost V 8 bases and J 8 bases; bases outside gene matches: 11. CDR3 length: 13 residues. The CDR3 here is CASSGQASRGYTF. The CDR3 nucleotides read TGTGCCAGCTCTGGACAGGCGAGTAGGGGCTACACCTTC.

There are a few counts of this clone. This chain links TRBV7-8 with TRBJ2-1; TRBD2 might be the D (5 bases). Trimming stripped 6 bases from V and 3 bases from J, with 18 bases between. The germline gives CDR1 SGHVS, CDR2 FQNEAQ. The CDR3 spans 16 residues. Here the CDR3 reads CASSATPGIFYNEQFF. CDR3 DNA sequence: TGTGCCAGCAGTGCTACTCCCGGGATCTTCTACAATGAGCAGTTCTTC.